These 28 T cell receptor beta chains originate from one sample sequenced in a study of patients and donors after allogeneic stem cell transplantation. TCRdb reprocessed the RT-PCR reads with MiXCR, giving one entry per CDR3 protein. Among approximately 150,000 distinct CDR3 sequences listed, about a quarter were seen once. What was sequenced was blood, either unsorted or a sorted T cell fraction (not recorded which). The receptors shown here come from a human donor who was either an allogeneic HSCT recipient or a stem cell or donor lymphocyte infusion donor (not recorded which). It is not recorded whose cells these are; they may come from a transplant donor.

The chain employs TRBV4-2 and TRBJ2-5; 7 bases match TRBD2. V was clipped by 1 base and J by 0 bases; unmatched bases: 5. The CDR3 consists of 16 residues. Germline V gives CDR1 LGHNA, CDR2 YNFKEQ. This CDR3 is CASSQVSREYQETQYF. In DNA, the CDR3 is TGTGCCAGCAGCCAAGTATCGCGGGAGTACCAAGAGACCCAGTACTTC.

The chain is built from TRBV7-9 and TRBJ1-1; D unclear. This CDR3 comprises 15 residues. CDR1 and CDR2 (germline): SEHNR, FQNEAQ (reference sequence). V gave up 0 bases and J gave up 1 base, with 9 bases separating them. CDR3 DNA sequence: TGTGCCAGCAGCTTAGCTGGCTTGCCGAACACTGAAGCTTTCTTT. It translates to CASSLAGLPNTEAFF.

The CDR3: CASSLSEDANQPQHF. The CDR3 coding sequence is TGTGCCAGCAGTTTATCGGAGGATGCGAATCAGCCCCAGCATTTT. The V and J genes are TRBV12-3 or TRBV12-4 and TRBJ1-5, with unresolved D. The length of the CDR3 is 15 residues. Trimming removed 2 bases at V and 4 bases at J, with 12 bases between.

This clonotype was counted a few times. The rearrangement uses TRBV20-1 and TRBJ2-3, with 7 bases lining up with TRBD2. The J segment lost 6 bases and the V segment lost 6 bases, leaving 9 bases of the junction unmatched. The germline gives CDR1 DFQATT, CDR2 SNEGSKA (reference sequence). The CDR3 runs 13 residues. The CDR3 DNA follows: TGCAGTGCCACAATAGATAGCGGGGATACGCAGTATTTT. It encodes CSATIDSGDTQYF.

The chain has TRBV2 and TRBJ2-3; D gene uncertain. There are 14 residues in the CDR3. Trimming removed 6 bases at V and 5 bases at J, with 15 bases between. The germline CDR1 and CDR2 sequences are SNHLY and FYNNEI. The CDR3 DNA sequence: TGTGCCAGCAGCCCAGACACCTGGGGAGATACGCAGTATTTT. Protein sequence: CASSPDTWGDTQYF.

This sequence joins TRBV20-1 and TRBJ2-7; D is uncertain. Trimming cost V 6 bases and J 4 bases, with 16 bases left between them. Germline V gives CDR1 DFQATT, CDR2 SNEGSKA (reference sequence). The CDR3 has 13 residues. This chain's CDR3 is CSATSPTGYEQYF. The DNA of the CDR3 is TGCAGTGCAACAAGCCCAACGGGTTACGAGCAGTACTTC.

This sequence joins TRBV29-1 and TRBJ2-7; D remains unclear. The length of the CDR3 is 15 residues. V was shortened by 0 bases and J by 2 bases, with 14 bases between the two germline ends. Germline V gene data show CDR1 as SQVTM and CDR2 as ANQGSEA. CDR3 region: CSVEEMAELTYEQYF. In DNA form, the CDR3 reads TGCAGCGTTGAAGAAATGGCAGAACTCACCTACGAGCAGTACTTC.

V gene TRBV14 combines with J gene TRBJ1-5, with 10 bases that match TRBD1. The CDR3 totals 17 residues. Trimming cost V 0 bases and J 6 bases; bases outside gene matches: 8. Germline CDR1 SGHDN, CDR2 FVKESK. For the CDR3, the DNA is TGTGCCAGCAGCCAAGAGAGGGACAGGGGAGAATGTCAGCCCCAGCATTTT. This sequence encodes CASSQERDRGECQPQHF.

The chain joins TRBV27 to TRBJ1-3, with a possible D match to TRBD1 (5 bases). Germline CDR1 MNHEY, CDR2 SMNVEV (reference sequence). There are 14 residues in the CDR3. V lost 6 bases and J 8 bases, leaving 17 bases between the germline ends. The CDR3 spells CASSLGRGRDTIYF. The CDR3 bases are TGTGCCAGCAGCCTCGGTAGGGGTAGGGACACCATATATTTT.

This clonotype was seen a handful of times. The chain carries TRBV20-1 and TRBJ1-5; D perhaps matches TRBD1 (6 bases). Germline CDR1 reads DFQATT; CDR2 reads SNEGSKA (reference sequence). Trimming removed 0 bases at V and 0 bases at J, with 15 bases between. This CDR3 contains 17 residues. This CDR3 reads CSARDGRGFDSNQPQHF. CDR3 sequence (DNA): TGCAGTGCTAGAGATGGCAGGGGATTCGATAGCAATCAGCCCCAGCATTTT.

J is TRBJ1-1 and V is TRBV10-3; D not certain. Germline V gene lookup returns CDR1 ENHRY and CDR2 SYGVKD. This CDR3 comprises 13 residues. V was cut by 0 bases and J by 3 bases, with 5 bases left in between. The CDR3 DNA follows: TGTGCCATCAGTGAGTCGCAGTACACTGAAGCTTTCTTT. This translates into CAISESQYTEAFF.

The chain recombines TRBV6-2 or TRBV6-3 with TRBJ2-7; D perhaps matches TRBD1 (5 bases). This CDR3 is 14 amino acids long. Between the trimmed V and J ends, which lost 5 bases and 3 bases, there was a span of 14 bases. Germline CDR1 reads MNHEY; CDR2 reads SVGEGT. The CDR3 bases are TGTGCCAGCAGTCAGAGGACGGACATCTACGAGCAGTACTTC. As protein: CASSQRTDIYEQYF.

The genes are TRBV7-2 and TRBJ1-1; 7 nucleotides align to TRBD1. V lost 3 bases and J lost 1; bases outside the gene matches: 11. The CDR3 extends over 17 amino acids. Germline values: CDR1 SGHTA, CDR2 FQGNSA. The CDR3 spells CASSFPLITGENTEAFF. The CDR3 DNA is TGTGCCAGCAGCTTCCCTTTAATAACAGGGGAGAACACTGAAGCTTTCTTT.

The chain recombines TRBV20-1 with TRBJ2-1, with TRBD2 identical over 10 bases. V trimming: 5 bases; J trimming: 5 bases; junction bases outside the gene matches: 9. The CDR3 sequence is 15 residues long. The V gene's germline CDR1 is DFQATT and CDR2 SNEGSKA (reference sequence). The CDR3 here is CSADSSGRGDNEQFF. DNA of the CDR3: TGCAGTGCTGATTCTAGCGGGAGAGGTGACAATGAGCAGTTCTTC.

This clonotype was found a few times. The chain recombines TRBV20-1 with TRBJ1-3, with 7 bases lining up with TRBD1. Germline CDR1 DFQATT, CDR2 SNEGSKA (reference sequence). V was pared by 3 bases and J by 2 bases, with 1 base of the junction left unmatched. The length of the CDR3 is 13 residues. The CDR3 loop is CSASQGAGNTIYF. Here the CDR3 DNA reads TGCAGTGCTAGTCAGGGGGCTGGAAACACCATATATTTT.

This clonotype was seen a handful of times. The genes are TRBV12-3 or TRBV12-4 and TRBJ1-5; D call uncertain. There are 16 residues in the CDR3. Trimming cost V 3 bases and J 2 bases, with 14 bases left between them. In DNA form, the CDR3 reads TGTGCCAGCAGTTTCCCGGGCCGCCTAGGCAATCAGCCCCAGCATTTT. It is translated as CASSFPGRLGNQPQHF.

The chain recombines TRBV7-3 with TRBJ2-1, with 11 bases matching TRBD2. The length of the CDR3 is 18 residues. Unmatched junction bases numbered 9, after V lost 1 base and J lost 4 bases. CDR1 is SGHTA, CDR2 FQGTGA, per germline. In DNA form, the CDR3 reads TGTGCCAGCAGCTTAAACCCTTTAGCGGGAGGGGCTTACAATGAGCAGTTCTTC. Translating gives CASSLNPLAGGAYNEQFF.

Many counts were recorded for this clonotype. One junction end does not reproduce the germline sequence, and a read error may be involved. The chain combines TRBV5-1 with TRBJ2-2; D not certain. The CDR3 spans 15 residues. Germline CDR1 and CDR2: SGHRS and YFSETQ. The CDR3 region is CASSLGTANTGELFF. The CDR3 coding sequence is TGTGCCAGCAGTTTAGGCACAGCTAACACCGGGGAGCTGTTTTTT.

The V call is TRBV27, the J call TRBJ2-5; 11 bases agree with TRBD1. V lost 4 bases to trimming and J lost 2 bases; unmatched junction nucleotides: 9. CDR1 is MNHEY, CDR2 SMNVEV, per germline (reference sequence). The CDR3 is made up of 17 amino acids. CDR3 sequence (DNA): TGTGCCAGCAGTTCCATCGGACAGGGGGCGCAACAAGAGACCCAGTACTTC. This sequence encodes CASSSIGQGAQQETQYF.

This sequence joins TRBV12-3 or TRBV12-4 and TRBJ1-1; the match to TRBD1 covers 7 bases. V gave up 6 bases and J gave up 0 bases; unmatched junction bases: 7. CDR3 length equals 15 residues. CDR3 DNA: TGTGCCAGCAGGCCCCGGGACAGCCTGAACACTGAAGCTTTCTTT. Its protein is CASRPRDSLNTEAFF.

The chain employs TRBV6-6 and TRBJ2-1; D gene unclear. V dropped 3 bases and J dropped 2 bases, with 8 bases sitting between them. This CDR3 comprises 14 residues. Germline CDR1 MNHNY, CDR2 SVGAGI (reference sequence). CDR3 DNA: TGTGCCAGCAGTTATATTGTCACCTACAATGAGCAGTTCTTC. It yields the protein CASSYIVTYNEQFF.

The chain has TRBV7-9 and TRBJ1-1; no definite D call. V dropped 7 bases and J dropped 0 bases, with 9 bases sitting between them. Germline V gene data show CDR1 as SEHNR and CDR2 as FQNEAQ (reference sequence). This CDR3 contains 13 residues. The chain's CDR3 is CASIAGLNTEAFF. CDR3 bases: TGTGCCAGCATCGCCGGGCTGAACACTGAAGCTTTCTTT.

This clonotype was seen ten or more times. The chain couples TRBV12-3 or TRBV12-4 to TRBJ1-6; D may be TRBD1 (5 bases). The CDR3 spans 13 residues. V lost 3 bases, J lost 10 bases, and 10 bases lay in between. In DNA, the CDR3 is TGTGCCAGCAGTTTTTTGGGGGTCTCACCCCTCCACTTT. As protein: CASSFLGVSPLHF.

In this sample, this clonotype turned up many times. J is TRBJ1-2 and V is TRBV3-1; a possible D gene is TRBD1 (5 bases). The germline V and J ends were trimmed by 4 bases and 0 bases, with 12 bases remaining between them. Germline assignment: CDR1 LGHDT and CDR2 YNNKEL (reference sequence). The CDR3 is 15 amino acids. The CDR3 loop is CASSPGLGPNYGYTF. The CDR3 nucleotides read TGTGCCAGCAGCCCAGGGTTGGGGCCTAACTATGGCTACACCTTC.

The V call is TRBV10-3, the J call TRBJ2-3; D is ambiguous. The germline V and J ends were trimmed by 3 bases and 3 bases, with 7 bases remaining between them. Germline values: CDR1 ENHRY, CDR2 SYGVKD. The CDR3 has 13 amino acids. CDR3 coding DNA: TGTGCCATCAGTGATGCCGCTACAGATACGCAGTATTTT. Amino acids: CAISDAATDTQYF.

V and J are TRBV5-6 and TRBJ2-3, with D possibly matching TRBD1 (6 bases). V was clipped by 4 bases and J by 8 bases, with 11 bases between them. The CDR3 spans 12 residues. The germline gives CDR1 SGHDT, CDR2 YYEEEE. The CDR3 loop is CASSEDSLTQYF. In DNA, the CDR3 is TGTGCCAGCAGCGAGGACAGCCTTACGCAGTATTTT. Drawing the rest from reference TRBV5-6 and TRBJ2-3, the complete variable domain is DAGVTQSPTHLIKTRGQQVTLRCSPKSGHDTVSWYQQALGQGPQFIFQYYEEEERQRGNFPDRFSGHQFPNYSSELNVNALLLGDSALYLCASSEDSLTQYFGPGTRLTVL.

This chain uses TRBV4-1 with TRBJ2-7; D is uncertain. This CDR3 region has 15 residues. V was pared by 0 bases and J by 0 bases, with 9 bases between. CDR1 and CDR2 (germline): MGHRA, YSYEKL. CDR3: CASSQERQSSYEQYF. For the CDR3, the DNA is TGCGCCAGCAGCCAAGAACGTCAGAGCTCCTACGAGCAGTACTTC.

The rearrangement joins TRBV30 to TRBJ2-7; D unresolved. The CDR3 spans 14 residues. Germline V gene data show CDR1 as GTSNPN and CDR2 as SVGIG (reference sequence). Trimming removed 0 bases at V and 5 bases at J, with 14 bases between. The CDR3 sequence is CAWSVPPGSDEQYF. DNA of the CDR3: TGTGCCTGGAGTGTACCGCCCGGGTCCGACGAGCAGTACTTC.